The 21 T cell receptor beta chains below were found in one sample sequenced in a study of identical twins. TCRdb re-derived calls from the 5' RACE reads in MiXCR, one entry per CDR3 protein. Of about 550,000 distinct CDR3 sequences in the sample, approximately 20% were seen once. These same data were also listed under a study on yellow fever vaccine responses in identical twins.

Sequencing used CD4+ T cells sorted from blood. The receptors originated from a woman aged 18 to 35 in good health.

This chain joins TRBV6-1 and TRBJ2-2; 7 bases agree with TRBD1. Trimming took 7 bases from V and 2 from J; bases not matched to a gene: 4. This CDR3 is 14 amino acids long. Germline V lookup: CDR1 MNHNS, CDR2 SASEGT. CDR3 DNA sequence: TGTGCCAGCACCAGACAGGGAAACACCGGGGAGCTGTTTTTT. As protein: CASTRQGNTGELFF.

This clonotype was seen more than once but under ten times. This chain's CDR3 is CSVESGVSYNEQFF. CDR3 DNA sequence: TGCAGCGTGGAGAGCGGGGTTTCCTACAATGAGCAGTTCTTC. J is TRBJ2-1 and V is TRBV29-1; 7 bases line up with TRBD2. The CDR3 contains 14 residues. V was pared by 6 bases and J by 1 base, with 6 bases of the junction left unmatched. The germline V gene encodes CDR1 SQVTM and CDR2 ANQGSEA.

The chain links TRBV27 to TRBJ2-7, with TRBD2 matching over 13 bases. Germline loops: CDR1 MNHEY, CDR2 SMNVEV (reference sequence). Losses at the gene ends were 6 bases for V and 2 bases for J; bases not matched to a gene: 7. This CDR3 spans 16 amino acids. CDR3 protein: CASRDWTSGRAYEQYF. The CDR3 nucleotides read TGTGCCAGCAGGGATTGGACTAGCGGGAGAGCCTACGAGCAGTACTTC.

The CDR3 bases are TGCGCCAGCAGCTGGGACATAACCGGGGAGCTGTTTTTT. This encodes CASSWDITGELFF. The chain combines TRBV5-1 with TRBJ2-2; TRBD1 is a possible D gene (6 bases). Between the trimmed V and J ends, which lost 3 bases and 5 bases, there was a span of 8 bases. The germline V gene encodes CDR1 SGHRS and CDR2 YFSETQ. The CDR3 is 13 residues long. The whole variable domain, filled in from reference TRBV5-1 and TRBJ2-2, reads KAGVTQTPRYLIKTRGQQVTLSCSPISGHRSVSWYQQTPGQGLQFLFEYFSETQRNKGNFPGRFSGRQFSNSRSEMNVSTLELGDSALYLCASSWDITGELFFGEGSRLTVL.

This chain uses TRBV11-2 with TRBJ2-1; 8 positions match TRBD1. The CDR3 contains 16 residues. The ends lost 5 bases at V and 2 bases at J; junction bases unmatched: 8. Per the germline V gene, CDR1 is SGHAT and CDR2 is FQNNGV. Here the CDR3 DNA reads TGTGCCAGCAGCCCGCGACAGGGGATCGCCTACAATGAGCAGTTCTTC. Its translation: CASSPRQGIAYNEQFF.

The genes are TRBV6-5 and TRBJ2-2; D is uncertain. Germline CDR1 MNHEY, CDR2 SVGAGI. CDR3 length: 15 amino acids. Trimming stripped 2 bases from V and 5 bases from J, with 12 bases between. CDR3 region: CASSYPEERTGELFF. The DNA for the CDR3 is TGTGCCAGCAGTTACCCCGAGGAACGGACCGGGGAGCTGTTTTTT.

The chain employs TRBV5-1 and TRBJ1-1; the D gene is possibly TRBD1 (5 bases). Trimming cost V 5 bases and J 2 bases, with 10 bases left between them. CDR3 length: 13 amino acids. Germline values: CDR1 SGHRS, CDR2 YFSETQ. CDR3 nucleotides: TGCGCCAGCAGACTAGACAGCAACACTGAAGCTTTCTTT. Protein product: CASRLDSNTEAFF.

This chain connects TRBV7-8 to TRBJ2-5, with 10 nucleotides matching TRBD2. CDR1 and CDR2 from the germline V gene are SGHVS and FQNEAQ. This CDR3 region has 16 residues. The V segment lost 5 bases and the J segment 5 bases; nucleotides outside the gene matches: 11. The CDR3 loop is CASSPLAGGSDETQYF. In nucleotides, the CDR3 is TGTGCCAGCAGCCCCTTAGCGGGGGGCTCCGATGAGACCCAGTACTTC.

This clonotype was counted a few times. The chain uses TRBV12-3 or TRBV12-4 and TRBJ2-1; 7 nucleotides align to TRBD1. The V segment lost 6 bases and the J segment 3 bases; nucleotides outside the gene matches: 5. The CDR3 contains 14 residues. The CDR3 loop reads CASSQGVIYNEQFF. In nucleotides, the CDR3 is TGTGCCAGCAGCCAGGGGGTGATCTACAATGAGCAGTTCTTC.

The rearrangement uses TRBV27 and TRBJ1-4; perhaps TRBD1 as D (6 bases). The V and J ends lost 5 bases and 4 bases respectively, with 14 bases between them. This CDR3 comprises 15 residues. The germline V gene encodes CDR1 MNHEY and CDR2 SMNVEV (reference sequence). The CDR3 spells CASSPVDRHNEKLFF. The CDR3 DNA is TGTGCCAGCAGTCCCGTGGACAGACATAATGAAAAACTGTTTTTT.

The chain couples TRBV7-2 to TRBJ2-1, with 8 bases identical to TRBD1. Germline-derived CDR1 and CDR2 are SGHTA and FQGNSA. This CDR3 has 14 amino acids. Losses at the gene ends were 5 bases for V and 5 bases for J; bases not matched to a gene: 5. CDR3 protein: CASSPGQANNEQFF. The CDR3 nucleotides are TGTGCCAGCAGCCCGGGACAGGCTAACAATGAGCAGTTCTTC.

There are a few counts of this clonotype. The chain is built from TRBV24-1 and TRBJ1-1; 7 bases line up with TRBD1. CDR3 length equals 13 residues. Germline CDR1 reads KGHDR; CDR2 reads SFDVKD. V lost 9 bases and J lost 4; bases outside the gene matches: 7. The CDR3 is CATREQGTTEAFF. The CDR3, as DNA: TGTGCCACCCGGGAACAGGGGACCACTGAAGCTTTCTTT.

The CDR3 here is CSAVWGIGTQYF. The CDR3 DNA is TGCAGTGCCGTGTGGGGGATAGGGACCCAGTACTTC. V gene TRBV20-1 combines with J gene TRBJ2-5; D is possibly TRBD1 or TRBD2 (5 bases each). The germline V gene encodes CDR1 DFQATT and CDR2 SNEGSKA (reference sequence). This CDR3 comprises 12 residues. V was shortened by 6 bases and J by 7 bases, with 15 bases between the two germline ends.

V is TRBV27 and J is TRBJ1-2; perhaps TRBD1 as D (6 bases). The V end lost 10 bases, the J end lost 2 bases, and 14 bases lay between the germline ends. Germline loops: CDR1 MNHEY, CDR2 SMNVEV (reference sequence). This CDR3 region has 13 residues. The DNA of the CDR3 is TGTGCCACGCAGAACAGGGAGAACTATGGCTACACCTTC. Encoded protein: CATQNRENYGYTF.

This clonotype was counted only a few times. The chain has TRBV12-3 or TRBV12-4 and TRBJ1-5; tentative D call: TRBD1 (5 bases). This CDR3 is 11 amino acids long. V was trimmed by 4 bases and J by 13 bases, leaving 11 bases between them. CDR3 nucleotides: TGTGCCAGCAGTTCTCTGGGGGGGCAGCATTTT. It codes for CASSSLGGQHF.

This clonotype was seen only a few times. This sequence joins TRBV28 and TRBJ2-5; 7 bases are a match to TRBD2. J lost 2 bases, V lost 4 bases, and 4 bases had no gene match. Germline V gene lookup returns CDR1 MDHEN and CDR2 SYDVKM. The CDR3 contains 14 residues. For the CDR3, the DNA is TGTGCCAGCAGTTGGCGGGAGTTACAAGAGACCCAGTACTTC. Amino acids: CASSWRELQETQYF.

The V and J genes are TRBV6-6 and TRBJ1-5, with 10 nucleotides matching TRBD1. Germline V gene lookup returns CDR1 MNHNY and CDR2 SVGAGI (reference sequence). V was pared by 5 bases and J by 5 bases, with 6 bases of the junction left unmatched. The CDR3 extends over 15 amino acids. CDR3 loop: CASSRGQGGYQPQHF. In DNA form, the CDR3 reads TGTGCCAGCAGTCGCGGACAGGGGGGATATCAGCCCCAGCATTTT.

This sequence joins TRBV20-1 and TRBJ1-5, with 12 bases that match TRBD1. Trimming at V came to 2 bases and at J to 2 bases, leaving 7 bases not matched to a gene. Germline values: CDR1 DFQATT, CDR2 SNEGSKA (reference sequence). The CDR3 spans 17 residues. The CDR3 reads CSARPGTGGVGNQPQHF. The DNA of the CDR3 is TGCAGTGCTAGACCCGGGACAGGGGGCGTTGGCAATCAGCCCCAGCATTTT.

CDR3 DNA: TGCAGTGCTAGAGATCGGGGTACGGGACCGATAAGCTCCTACAATGAGCAGTTCTTC. Translated: CSARDRGTGPISSYNEQFF. The V call is TRBV20-1, the J call TRBJ2-1, with D tentatively TRBD1 or TRBD2 (5 bases each). Germline CDR1 reads DFQATT; CDR2 reads SNEGSKA (reference sequence). The CDR3 spans 19 residues. Trimming removed 0 bases at V and 0 bases at J, with 21 bases between.

The V call is TRBV5-1, the J call TRBJ2-2, with 12 bases matching TRBD1. CDR1 SGHRS and CDR2 YFSETQ come from the germline V gene. The CDR3 is made up of 18 amino acids. After removal of 4 bases from V and 4 bases from J, the junction contained 11 bases not matched to a gene. CDR3 loop: CASSLAPGTGGGTGELFF. The CDR3 DNA sequence: TGCGCCAGCAGCCTGGCCCCCGGGACAGGGGGCGGCACCGGGGAGCTGTTTTTT.

The chain recombines TRBV29-1 with TRBJ2-1; D perhaps matches TRBD2 (6 bases). CDR3 length equals 15 residues. V was shortened by 1 base and J by 0 bases, with 10 bases between the two germline ends. CDR1 SQVTM and CDR2 ANQGSEA come from the germline V gene. The CDR3 sequence is CSVEGGEASYNEQFF. CDR3 in DNA: TGCAGCGTTGAAGGAGGGGAGGCCTCCTACAATGAGCAGTTCTTC.